The TCR beta chain described here comes from a study of blood T cell repertoires in COVID-19 (dated by TCRdb to the early 2020s). Study-level background: The collaborator samples originated in the United States, Italy and Spain and spanned the acute and convalescent phases of COVID-19. The prospective study material was composed of cDNA or gDNA derived from T cells, B-cell-depleted T cells, or PBMCs. Deeply sampled blood TCRbeta repertoires from subjects exposed to, actively infected with, or recovered from COVID-19 were included in the dataset. The repertoires were released in a freely available public database intended as a resource for research on the immune response to SARS-CoV-2. The samples were drawn from two sources: the first 160 participants of the ongoing ImmuneRACE study, and fewer than 1,500 subjects contributed by 6 global collaborators. The sample metadata nearly always contained a de-identified subject ID, COVID-19 status, age in years and sex. Where HLA class I and class II types were available, the types were taken from metadata supplied by the sample provider, not from assay-based typing.

Whole blood was collected in K2EDTA tubes by collaborating institutions according to the institutions' own protocols. For TCRbeta analysis, collaborator samples were shipped as frozen whole blood, as isolated PBMCs, or as DNA extracted from either sample type. With regard to this clone: No cognate antigen has been identified for it. No much larger clonotype is one base removed from it; base qualities were not supplied.

The CDR3 runs 16 amino acids, cysteine and phenylalanine included. CDR3 DNA is the only sequence kept; it has 48 bases, read in frame from the first base. For CDR1 and CDR2, the germline V gene (reference sequence) lists SGHNT and YYREEE. V trim: 3 bases; J trim: 3 bases; unmatched bases: 9. What the study reported, not specific to this receptor: Clinical and demographic metadata were provided uncurated, with the amount varying by source and participant.

TCRbeta CDR3 regions were amplified from genomic DNA by means of the immunoSEQ Assay, a bias-controlled multiplex PCR. In the paper's pipeline: The number of nucleated cells in each sample was estimated from the amplification of reference gene primers within the assay. Sequence reads were collapsed and filtered to measure the absolute abundance of every unique TCRbeta CDR3 rearrangement. Productive Simpson clonality was computed per sample as the square root of Simpson's diversity index over productive rearrangements. TCRdb obtained this table from immuneACCESS and retained in-frame rearrangements with V and J assigned. These tables miss some clones; where compared with another copy, unresolved V genes account for less than half of the shortfall, and the remainder is unexplained. V and J calls and clone size come straight from that table; D and trimming were deduced from the DNA. The sample table holds 130,000 or so clones, of which about 86% were seen once. The top ten clonotypes cover around 8.2% of the sample.

The receptor was derived from a woman in her sixties with acute or convalescent COVID-19. The sequence links TRBV5-4 to TRBJ1-1; 9 bases in the middle match TRBD1. Sequencing was done on a sample of peripheral blood. The sequenced DNA is TGTGCCAGCAGCTCTACCATCGGGACAGGGTACACTGAAGCTTTCTTT. Its protein product is CASSSTIGTGYTEAFF.